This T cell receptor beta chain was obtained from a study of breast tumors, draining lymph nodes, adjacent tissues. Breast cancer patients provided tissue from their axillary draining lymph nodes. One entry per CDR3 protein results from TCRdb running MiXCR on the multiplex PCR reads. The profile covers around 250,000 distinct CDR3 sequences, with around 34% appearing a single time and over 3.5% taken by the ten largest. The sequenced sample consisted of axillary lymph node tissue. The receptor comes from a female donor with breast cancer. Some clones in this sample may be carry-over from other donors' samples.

The CDR3, as DNA: TGTGCCAGCAGGAACACGGGATCCGGAGAGGGGGCGGGGGAGCAGTTCTTC. Translation: CASRNTGSGEGAGEQFF. V gene TRBV12-3 or TRBV12-4 combines with J gene TRBJ2-1; the D gene is possibly TRBD1 (7 bases). The CDR3 spans 17 residues. V lost 6 bases, J lost 10 bases, and 28 bases lay in between.